These 25 T cell receptor beta chains came from one sample sequenced in a study of blood T cell repertoires in COVID-19. Measured with immunoSEQ multiplex PCR; TCRdb has only the in-frame clones, and not every one. The table records around 130,000 clones, 75% to 85% of them present only once. The material sequenced was peripheral blood. The receptors stem from an elderly man with acute or convalescent COVID-19.

The chain employs TRBV6-5 and TRBJ2-2; 7 bases align to TRBD2. This CDR3 comprises 12 residues. Germline V CDR1 and CDR2: MNHEY, SVGAGI. J lost 7 bases, V lost 8 bases, and 4 bases had no gene match. CDR3 DNA: TGTGCCAGCTGGGGGGGGTTCGGGGAGCTGTTTTTT. Its protein is CASWGGFGELFF.

The gene calls are TRBV15 and TRBJ2-1, with D perhaps matching TRBD1 (6 bases). The V and J ends lost 5 bases and 3 bases respectively, with 17 bases between them. CDR1 is LNHNV, CDR2 YYDKDF, per germline (reference sequence). The CDR3 is made up of 16 amino acids. The CDR3 spells CATSLHMGADYNEQFF. CDR3 bases: TGTGCCACCAGCCTACACATGGGGGCGGACTACAATGAGCAGTTCTTC.

The chain uses TRBV5-1 and TRBJ2-4, with TRBD2 matching 12 bases. Looked up from germline, CDR1 is SGHRS and CDR2 is YFSETQ. The trim removed 7 bases at V and 0 bases at J, leaving 8 bases unmatched. The length of the CDR3 is 17 residues. CDR3 protein: CASSSSGGDLAKNIQYF. The CDR3 DNA sequence: TGCGCCAGCTCGTCTAGCGGGGGGGATCTAGCCAAAAACATTCAGTACTTC.

CDR3 bases: TGCGCCAGCAGCCCGGACAGTGAGAATTCACCCCTCCACTTT. Its protein product is CASSPDSENSPLHF. The chain couples TRBV5-1 to TRBJ1-6; possible D gene TRBD1, 6 bases. Germline V CDR1 and CDR2: SGHRS, YFSETQ. V was clipped by 4 bases and J by 7 bases, with 12 bases between them. CDR3 size: 14 residues.

CDR3 nucleotides: TGTGCCAGCAGCCAAACTAGCGGGGGCCCCCAAGAGACCCAGTACTTC. It specifies CASSQTSGGPQETQYF. The chain carries TRBV3-1 (or the pseudogene TRBV3-2) and TRBJ2-5; 11 nucleotides agree with TRBD2. Germline loops: CDR1 LGHDT, CDR2 YNNKEL (reference sequence). The V and J ends lost 2 bases and 1 base, in that order; junction bases with no gene match: 3. The CDR3 consists of 16 residues.

V gene TRBV2 combines with J gene TRBJ2-1; tentatively, D is TRBD2 (5 bases). The CDR3 consists of 13 residues. CDR1 SNHLY and CDR2 FYNNEI come from the germline V gene. V lost 8 bases to trimming and J lost 3 bases, with 11 bases between them. The CDR3 is CASRRSFYNEQFF. For the CDR3, the DNA is TGTGCCAGCCGGAGGTCTTTCTACAATGAGCAGTTCTTC.

The CDR3 here is CASSPGRAFSYEQYF. CDR3 sequence (DNA): TGTGCCAGCAGTCCGGGCAGGGCTTTCTCCTACGAGCAGTACTTC. The genes are TRBV28 and TRBJ2-7; a possible D gene is TRBD1 (5 bases). The CDR3 is made up of 15 amino acids. Deletions cut 5 bases from V and 0 bases from J, with 14 bases between. Germline V CDR1 and CDR2: MDHEN, SYDVKM. Using reference TRBV28 and TRBJ2-7 for the parts outside the CDR3, the full variable domain is DVKVTQSSRYLVKRTGEKVFLECVQDMDHENMFWYRQDPGLGLRLIYFSYDVKMKEKGDIPEGYSVSREKKERFSLILESASTNQTSMYLCASSPGRAFSYEQYFGPGTRLTVT.

The chain recombines TRBV11-2 with TRBJ2-2; maybe TRBD1 (6 bases). The CDR3 contains 17 residues. The V end was cut by 0 bases, the J end by 4 bases, with 15 bases between. In germline, CDR1 is SGHAT, CDR2 FQNNGV. The CDR3 region is CASSLEFSGAATGELFF. The CDR3 nucleotides read TGTGCCAGCAGCTTAGAGTTCTCAGGGGCGGCCACCGGGGAGCTGTTTTTT. Complete variable domain (other parts from reference TRBV11-2 and TRBJ2-2): EAGVAQSPRYKIIEKRQSVAFWCNPISGHATLYWYQQILGQGPKLLIQFQNNGVVDDSQLPKDRFSAERLKGVDSTLKIQPAKLEDSAVYLCASSLEFSGAATGELFFGEGSRLTVL.

This chain uses TRBV5-1 with TRBJ1-1, with D uncertain. Trimming removed 5 bases at V and 3 bases at J, with 11 bases between. Germline V gives CDR1 SGHRS, CDR2 YFSETQ. The CDR3 covers 13 residues. The CDR3 DNA reads TGCGCCAGCAGTCGGGGTTTGGACACTGAAGCTTTCTTT. This sequence encodes CASSRGLDTEAFF.

The chain couples TRBV7-9 to TRBJ1-6; D is uncertain. Germline assignment: CDR1 SEHNR and CDR2 FQNEAQ (reference sequence). V shed 5 bases and J shed 9 bases, with 14 bases lying between them. The CDR3 extends over 14 amino acids. The DNA of the CDR3 is TGTGCCAGCAGCCCAGAGGGTCGCGGTTCACCCCTCCACTTT. This gives the protein CASSPEGRGSPLHF.

The gene calls are TRBV6-2 or TRBV6-3 and TRBJ2-3; TRBD2 aligns across 14 bases. The V gene end was trimmed by 5 bases and the J gene end by 7 bases; junction bases not matched to a gene: 2. Germline values: CDR1 MNHEY, CDR2 SVGEGT. The CDR3 covers 14 residues. CDR3 sequence reads: CASSRTSGGNTQYF. The CDR3, as DNA: TGTGCCAGCAGTCGGACTAGCGGGGGGAATACGCAGTATTTT.

This clone has just a few counts. The chain links TRBV6-5 to TRBJ1-2, with D perhaps matching TRBD1 (5 bases). Germline CDR1 MNHEY, CDR2 SVGAGI. The CDR3 is 14 amino acids. With 5 bases removed from V and 4 bases from J, the gap between germline ends came to 14 bases. The CDR3 DNA reads TGTGCCAGCAGTCCCGAGACAGCAATCTATGGCTACACCTTC. It translates to CASSPETAIYGYTF.

The chain combines TRBV5-5 with TRBJ2-1, with 7 bases fitting TRBD1. CDR1 is SGHKS, CDR2 YYEKEE, per germline (reference sequence). J lost 0 bases, V lost 4 bases, and 4 bases had no gene match. The CDR3 has 15 residues. This chain's CDR3 is CASSRDSFSYNEQFF. In nucleotides, the CDR3 is TGTGCCAGCAGCCGGGACAGCTTCTCCTACAATGAGCAGTTCTTC.

The CDR3, as DNA: TGTGCCAGCAGTCATGACAGTCCGCTCGCTTTCTTT. It specifies CASSHDSPLAFF. The V and J genes are TRBV2 and TRBJ1-1; a weak D match, TRBD1 (5 bases). Germline lookup yields CDR1 SNHLY and CDR2 FYNNEI. Trimming left V 5 bases short and J 11 bases short, with 15 bases between. The CDR3 consists of 12 residues.

The chain couples TRBV6-5 to TRBJ1-2; 10 bases are shared with TRBD1. Looked up from germline, CDR1 is MNHEY and CDR2 is SVGAGI. CDR3 length: 15 residues. V was clipped by 3 bases and J by 2 bases; unmatched bases: 3. In DNA form, the CDR3 reads TGTGCCAGCAGTTATAGGGACAGGGGCAACTATGGCTACACCTTC. Amino acid sequence: CASSYRDRGNYGYTF.

This clone was observed a few times. This chain links TRBV5-4 with TRBJ1-2, with D hard to call. In germline, CDR1 is SGHNT, CDR2 YYREEE (reference sequence). The CDR3 has 13 amino acids. V was trimmed by 2 bases and J by 1 base, leaving 6 bases between them. The CDR3 DNA is TGTGCCAGCAGCTTTGTCAGTAACTATGGCTACACCTTC. It codes for CASSFVSNYGYTF.

V usage is TRBV3-1 (or the pseudogene TRBV3-2) and J usage is TRBJ1-6, with a tentative D call TRBD1 (5 bases). CDR1 LGHDT and CDR2 YNNKEL come from the germline V gene (reference sequence). There are 15 residues in the CDR3. V dropped 0 bases and J dropped 8 bases, with 11 bases sitting between them. The CDR3 region has the DNA TGTGCCAGCAGCCAAGATTCGGGGGGGTATTCACCCCTCCACTTT. This translates into CASSQDSGGYSPLHF.

This CDR3 is CASSKDRSPSTDTQYF. The CDR3 coding sequence is TGTGCCAGTAGTAAGGACAGGTCCCCTAGCACAGATACGCAGTATTTT. The V call is TRBV19, the J call TRBJ2-3, with 7 bases that match TRBD1. J was trimmed by 0 bases and V by 4 bases; bases with no gene match: 7. The CDR3 totals 16 residues. CDR1 and CDR2 from the germline V gene are LNHDA and SQIVND (reference sequence).

The chain links TRBV6-2 or TRBV6-3 to TRBJ2-5, with 9 bases that match TRBD2. The trim removed 4 bases at V and 9 bases at J, leaving 21 bases unmatched. The CDR3 is 18 residues long. Germline values: CDR1 MNHEY, CDR2 SVGEGT. CDR3 amino acids: CASSSRRGGSRDRVAQYF. CDR3 DNA: TGTGCCAGCAGTTCTCGGCGGGGGGGCTCCAGAGACCGGGTGGCCCAGTACTTC.

V gene TRBV5-6 combines with J gene TRBJ1-2; 9 bases line up with TRBD1. V shed 4 bases, J shed 8 bases, and the junction held 12 bases outside the gene matches. The CDR3 runs to 15 residues. Looked up from germline, CDR1 is SGHDT and CDR2 is YYEEEE. The CDR3 region is CASSPRDRAFWGYTF. CDR3 nucleotide sequence: TGTGCCAGCAGCCCCCGGGACAGGGCCTTCTGGGGCTACACCTTC.

This rearrangement joins TRBV7-9 to TRBJ2-5, with 8 bases that match TRBD2. V dropped 5 bases and J dropped 4; count of bases not matched to a gene: 6. This CDR3 comprises 14 residues. In germline, CDR1 is SEHNR, CDR2 FQNEAQ (reference sequence). The CDR3 bases are TGTGCCAGCAGCAACCGGGGGGGCGGAGAGACCCAGTACTTC. As protein: CASSNRGGGETQYF.

In nucleotides, the CDR3 is TGCGCCAGCAGCTTGGGACAGGACGTAACCGGGGAGCTGTTTTTT. This sequence encodes CASSLGQDVTGELFF. The gene calls are TRBV5-1 and TRBJ2-2, with D tentatively TRBD1 (6 bases). This CDR3 comprises 15 residues. V gave up 0 bases and J gave up 5 bases, with 11 bases separating them. Germline CDR1 and CDR2: SGHRS and YFSETQ.

The chain employs TRBV19 and TRBJ2-7; D gene ambiguous. Trimming shortened V by 5 bases and J by 3 bases, and 11 bases separated the two germline ends. Germline V gene sequence: CDR1 LNHDA, CDR2 SQIVND (reference sequence). The CDR3 extends over 13 amino acids. CDR3 nucleotide sequence: TGTGCCAGTAGTCCTGGCCTGTACTACGAGCAGTACTTC. Translation gives CASSPGLYYEQYF.

The rearrangement links TRBV5-1 to TRBJ2-5; 11 bases are a match to TRBD2. Germline trimming cut 2 bases from V and 7 bases from J; bases unmatched to any gene: 7. The CDR3 is made up of 15 amino acids. CDR1 SGHRS and CDR2 YFSETQ come from the germline V gene. CDR3 sequence reads: CASSFALAGGRTQYF. For the CDR3, the DNA is TGCGCCAGCAGCTTCGCGCTAGCGGGGGGTAGGACCCAGTACTTC.

The chain recombines TRBV7-8 with TRBJ1-2; 9 bases are a match to TRBD1. The germline V gene encodes CDR1 SGHVS and CDR2 FQNEAQ. The CDR3 is 16 residues long. J was trimmed by 2 bases and V by 5 bases; bases with no gene match: 9. CDR3 loop: CASSKPRDRVNYGYTF. CDR3 DNA: TGTGCCAGCAGCAAACCCCGGGACAGGGTGAACTATGGCTACACCTTC.